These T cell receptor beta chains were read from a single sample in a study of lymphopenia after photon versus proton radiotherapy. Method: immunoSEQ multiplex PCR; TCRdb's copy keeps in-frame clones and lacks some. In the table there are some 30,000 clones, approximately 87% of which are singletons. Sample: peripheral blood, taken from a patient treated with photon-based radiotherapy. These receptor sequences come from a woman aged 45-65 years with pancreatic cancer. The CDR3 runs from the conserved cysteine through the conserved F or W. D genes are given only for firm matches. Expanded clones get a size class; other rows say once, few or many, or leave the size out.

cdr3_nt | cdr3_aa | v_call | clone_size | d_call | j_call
TGTGCCAGCAGTCCTCCGGGACTCCGTGAAGGGGGCTACACCTTC | CASSPPGLREGGYTF | TRBV27 | - | - | TRBJ1-2
TGTGCCAGCTCACTCCGGAGGGGGGAGACCCAGTACTTC | CASSLRRGETQYF | TRBV18 | - | - | TRBJ2-5
TGTGCCAGCAGCTTAGGGGGAAGTAGGACCTACGAGCAGTACTTC | CASSLGGSRTYEQYF | TRBV7-9 | few | - | TRBJ2-7
TGTGCCAGCAGGGGGGGAGCGCTTTTCTCCTACGAGCAGTACTTC | CASRGGALFSYEQYF | TRBV6-5 | - | - | TRBJ2-7
TGTGCCAGCAAAGTACTCCCCGGAGATACGCAGTATTTT | CASKVLPGDTQYF | TRBV27 | - | - | TRBJ2-3
TGTGCCAGTAGCCGCGTCTACAGGGGCGAAACCATGAGCACTGAAGCTTTCTTT | CASSRVYRGETMSTEAFF | TRBV19 | - | TRBD1 | TRBJ1-1
TGTGCCAGCAGCTTCCTAGCGGGAGATTTTGAGACCCAGTACTTC | CASSFLAGDFETQYF | TRBV11-3 | - | TRBD2 | TRBJ2-5
TGCGCCAGCAGTTTGGGCAGCGCGAACACCGGGGAGCTGTTTTTT | CASSLGSANTGELFF | TRBV5-1 | few | - | TRBJ2-2
TGTGCCAGCAGCCAAGATTTACAGAGCTCTGGAAACACCATATATTTT | CASSQDLQSSGNTIYF | TRBV14 | - | - | TRBJ1-3
TGTGCCAGCAGCCAGACTAGCGGGAAATTGGCGGATACGCAGTATTTT | CASSQTSGKLADTQYF | TRBV7-3 | - | TRBD2 | TRBJ2-3
TGTGCCAGCTCACCACGGGACAGTCTTTCCTACGAGCAGTACTTC | CASSPRDSLSYEQYF | TRBV18 | - | TRBD1 | TRBJ2-7
TGCAGCGTTCTAACGAGACAGAACAATGAGCAGTTCTTC | CSVLTRQNNEQFF | TRBV29-1 | - | - | TRBJ2-1
TGCGCCAGCAGCTTCTTCAGGGACGTCGGGGAGCTGTTTTTT | CASSFFRDVGELFF | TRBV5-1 | - | - | TRBJ2-2
TGTGCCAGCAGTACAGGGATTGAAAACATTCAGTACTTC | CASSTGIENIQYF | TRBV5-4 | - | - | TRBJ2-4
TGTGCCAGCAGCCTCACGGCGGGGCCCAGGGCTCGGGATAATGAGCAGTTCTTC | CASSLTAGPRARDNEQFF | TRBV7-2 | once | - | TRBJ2-1
TGTGCCAGCAGCCGGGACACCTCCTCCACAGATACGCAGTATTTT | CASSRDTSSTDTQYF | TRBV6-5 | - | - | TRBJ2-3
TGCGCCAGCAGCTCCCTAGACGGAGCGAACACCGGGGAGCTGTTTTTT | CASSSLDGANTGELFF | TRBV5-1 | once | - | TRBJ2-2
TGTGCCAGCAGTTTACGGGGGAGCAATGAGCAGTTCTTC | CASSLRGSNEQFF | TRBV27 | - | - | TRBJ2-1
TGTGCCAGCAGCCGCGAAGGCTACGAGCAGTACTTC | CASSREGYEQYF | TRBV5-5 | - | - | TRBJ2-7
TGCGCCAGCAGCAAGCGCCAGGCAGGGGGCCAGCACGAGCAGTACTTC | CASSKRQAGGQHEQYF | TRBV4-3 | - | TRBD1 | TRBJ2-7
TGTGCCAGCAGTCAAACCAGGGTCTGGGGCTCCTACAATGAGCAGTTCTTC | CASSQTRVWGSYNEQFF | TRBV28 | - | - | TRBJ2-1
TGTGCCAGCTCACCACCGTATACGGGAACAGAGTACACCGGGGAGCTGTTTTTT | CASSPPYTGTEYTGELFF | TRBV18 | - | - | TRBJ2-2
TGTGCCAGCAGTGATATGATGAACTGGGGCTACACCTTC | CASSDMMNWGYTF | TRBV25-1 | - | - | TRBJ1-2
TGTGCCAGCAGGCGACATATATACGAGCAGTACTTC | CASRRHIYEQYF | TRBV6-5 | - | - | TRBJ2-7
TGTGCCAGCTCCCGACAGGGACAGTTGACGGGTCCCAGCTCCTACGAGCAGTACTTC | CASSRQGQLTGPSSYEQYF | TRBV18 | - | TRBD1 | TRBJ2-7
TGCGCCAGCAGCCAAGACTCTGCAGCAACGAACACCGGGGAGCTGTTTTTT | CASSQDSAATNTGELFF | TRBV4-1 | - | - | TRBJ2-2
TGCAGCGTTCGGGACGGAAACTCCTACGAGCAGTACTTC | CSVRDGNSYEQYF | TRBV29-1 | - | - | TRBJ2-7
TGTGCCAGCTCACTACAGGGGGCTTCGAATGGCTACACCTTC | CASSLQGASNGYTF | TRBV18 | - | TRBD1 | TRBJ1-2
TGTGCCAGCAGTGACTTAGAGACCCAGTACTTC | CASSDLETQYF | TRBV6-1 | - | - | TRBJ2-5
TGTGCCAGCAGTTTAAGGGGCGGGAGGACTCAAAGGGACACCGGGGAGCTGTTTTTT | CASSLRGGRTQRDTGELFF | TRBV27 | - | TRBD2 | TRBJ2-2
TGTGCCAGCAGCTTAGGGACTAGCGGGAGTGACACCGGGGAGCTGTTTTTT | CASSLGTSGSDTGELFF | TRBV7-6 | - | TRBD2 | TRBJ2-2
TGTGCCAGTAGACGGACAGGGGATAATGAGCAGTTCTTC | CASRRTGDNEQFF | TRBV19 | - | TRBD1 | TRBJ2-1
TGTGCCAGTGAAAGGGGCTGGGGGGGCCCAGATACGCAGTATTTT | CASERGWGGPDTQYF | TRBV19 | - | - | TRBJ2-3
TGCAGTGCTAGAGACGCACCTAAAGCTTTCTTT | CSARDAPKAFF | TRBV20-1 | - | - | TRBJ1-1
TGTGCCAGCAGTACCGACAGGGACTCCTACGAGCAGTACTTC | CASSTDRDSYEQYF | TRBV6-5 | - | TRBD1 | TRBJ2-7
TGTGCCAGCAGCACGGGAGGGGGTGGCACAGATACGCAGTATTTT | CASSTGGGGTDTQYF | TRBV5-4 | - | TRBD2 | TRBJ2-3
TGTGCCAGCAGTTTAAAGGGGGTGAATGAGCAGTTCTTC | CASSLKGVNEQFF | TRBV27 | - | - | TRBJ2-1
TGTGCCAGCAGTGACCAAAACAGGGGGCCGGGGGAGCTGTTTTTT | CASSDQNRGPGELFF | TRBV6-4 | - | TRBD1 | TRBJ2-2
TGTGCCAGCAGTAGCGGCCCCACAGATACGCAGTATTTT | CASSSGPTDTQYF | TRBV27 | - | - | TRBJ2-3
TGCGCCAGCAGCCCAGGCCAGGGGGGATACACTGAAGCTTTCTTT | CASSPGQGGYTEAFF | TRBV4-1 | - | TRBD1 | TRBJ1-1
TGTGCCAGCTCACCCCGCGGAGGGACACGGGATACGCAGTATTTT | CASSPRGGTRDTQYF | TRBV18 | - | - | TRBJ2-3
TGTGCCAGTAGTCCGAGACCCGGAGGACACTACGAAATAGCCAAAAACATTCAGTACTTC | CASSPRPGGHYEIAKNIQYF | TRBV19 | - | - | TRBJ2-4
TGTGCCACCAGCAGAGGCGGCCTAAGGGAGCAGTACTTC | CATSRGGLREQYF | TRBV15 | - | - | TRBJ2-7
TGTGCCAGCAGTTTAGGGGCTAGCGGAGACACCGGGGAGCTGTTTTTT | CASSLGASGDTGELFF | TRBV27 | - | TRBD2 | TRBJ2-2
TGTGCCAGCAGCTTAGGGCCTAGCGGGAGCTCCTACGAGCAGTACTTC | CASSLGPSGSSYEQYF | TRBV5-5 | - | TRBD2 | TRBJ2-7
TGTGCCAGCACCCAAAATCTGGCGACTGAAGCTTTCTTT | CASTQNLATEAFF | TRBV7-2 | - | - | TRBJ1-1
TGTGCCAGCTCACCACCGCTCGCTTCAGTTCGGGAGACCCAGTACTTC | CASSPPLASVRETQYF | TRBV18 | - | - | TRBJ2-5
TGTGCCAGCAGCGCATCGGGGGGGTCCACAGATACGCAGTATTTT | CASSASGGSTDTQYF | TRBV9 | - | TRBD2 | TRBJ2-3
TGTGCCAGCCGAAACAGGGGAGAATTCGGTTCCTACAATGAGCAGTTCTTC | CASRNRGEFGSYNEQFF | TRBV7-2 | once | TRBD1 | TRBJ2-1
TGTGCCAGCAGCTTGGGGGCAGGAGCAAATCAGCCCCAGCATTTT | CASSLGAGANQPQHF | TRBV5-4 | - | - | TRBJ1-5
TGTGCCAGCAGCTCGGGCGGGGGGACTAATGAAAAACTGTTTTTT | CASSSGGGTNEKLFF | TRBV9 | - | - | TRBJ1-4